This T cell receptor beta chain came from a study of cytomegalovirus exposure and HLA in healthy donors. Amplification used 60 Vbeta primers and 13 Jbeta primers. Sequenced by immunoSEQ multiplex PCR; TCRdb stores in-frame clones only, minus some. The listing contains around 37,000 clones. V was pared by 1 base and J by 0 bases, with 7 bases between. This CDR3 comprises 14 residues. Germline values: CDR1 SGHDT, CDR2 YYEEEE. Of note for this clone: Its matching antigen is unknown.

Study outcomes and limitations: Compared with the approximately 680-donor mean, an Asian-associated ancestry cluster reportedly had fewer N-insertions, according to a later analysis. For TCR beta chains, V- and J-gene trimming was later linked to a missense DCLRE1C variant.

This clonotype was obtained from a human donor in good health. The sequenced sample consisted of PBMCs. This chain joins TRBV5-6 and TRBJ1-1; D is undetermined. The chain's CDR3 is CASSLRGLNTEAFF. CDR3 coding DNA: TGTGCCAGCAGCTTGCGGGGATTGAACACTGAAGCTTTCTTT.